This T cell receptor beta chain was sequenced in a study of blood T cell repertoires in COVID-19. Looking at the study overall: Spain, Italy and the United States supplied samples that represented acute and convalescent COVID-19. Sample material is recorded as cDNA or gDNA derived from T cells, B-cell-depleted T cells, or PBMCs.

This clone appeared once. In the authors' methods: Nucleated cell number was recorded as an estimate derived from reference gene primer amplification. Produced via immunoSEQ multiplex PCR; TCRdb's table is partial and in-frame only. The V and J calls and clone size are taken from that table; D and trimming were inferred from the DNA. The table records around 130,000 clones, 85% to 90% of them present only once. The receptor comes from a man between 65 and 85 years old with active or convalescent COVID-19. The sample taken for sequencing was peripheral blood.

In DNA, the CDR3 is TGTGCCAGCAGTCCCCAGGGGCTAAGCAATCAGCCCCAGCATTTT. Protein product: CASSPQGLSNQPQHF. The chain combines TRBV27 with TRBJ1-5, with D tentatively TRBD1 (6 bases). The germline CDR1 and CDR2 sequences are MNHEY and SMNVEV (reference sequence). Trimming pared 5 bases from V and 1 base from J, leaving 12 bases between. The CDR3 loop spans 15 amino acids.